The table lists the clone carrying this T cell receptor (beta chain) with a count of one. Antigen: not known. This CDR3 contains 16 residues. Germline V lookup: CDR1 MNHNS, CDR2 SASEGT. J gave up 4 bases and V 0 bases, and 8 bases lay outside the gene matches. This sample was included in a study of cytomegalovirus exposure and HLA in healthy donors. About the research overall: HLA-typed donors were the source of approximately 88 million unique TCRs held in an early data release. Study-wide results and caveats: Another analysis was done later, and it associated approximately 15,000 TCR beta sequences with HLA alleles at 0.05 false discovery rate.

The PCR ran on 60 Vbeta and 13 Jbeta primers. Sequencing used immunoSEQ multiplex PCR; TCRdb keeps in-frame clones, though not all of them. The sample records around 94,000 clones, around three fifths being singletons. This rearrangement joins TRBV6-1 to TRBJ1-2; 7 bases are a match to TRBD1. The sequence came from a young man in good health and CMV-seronegative. The sequencing input was PBMCs. The CDR3 nucleotides read TGTGCCAGCAGTGAAGCCTCTGGGACAGCGGGCTATGGCTACACCTTC. Translating it yields CASSEASGTAGYGYTF.